What follows are 9 T cell receptor beta chains derived from one specimen sequenced in a study of CD8 T cells in ankylosing spondylitis. From the 5' RACE reads, TCRdb called clonotypes with MiXCR, one entry per CDR3 protein. The data contain fewer than 180,000 distinct CDR3 sequences, under 55% of them singletons. What was sequenced was synovial fluid, either unsorted or a sorted T cell fraction (not recorded which). These receptors originate from a male donor with ankylosing spondylitis.

At least ten counts were recorded for this clonotype. CDR3 amino acids: CASSLLAAETQYF. The CDR3 DNA sequence: TGTGCCAGCAGTTTATTAGCCGCGGAGACCCAGTACTTC. This chain links TRBV12-3 or TRBV12-4 with TRBJ2-5; D is ambiguous. Trimming took off 2 bases at V and 5 bases at J, with 9 bases between the two ends. CDR3 length equals 13 residues.

A few counts support this clonotype. This CDR3 reads CASSQHRDLNSPLHF. The CDR3 nucleotides read TGCGCCAGCAGCCAACACCGGGACCTTAATTCACCCCTCCACTTT. The chain recombines TRBV4-3 with TRBJ1-6, with D perhaps TRBD1 (5 bases). Between the trimmed V and J ends, which lost 2 bases and 6 bases, there was a span of 11 bases. Germline assignment: CDR1 LGHNA and CDR2 YSLEER. This CDR3 is built from 15 residues.

The rearrangement links TRBV7-8 to TRBJ1-5, with D unclear. The CDR3 length is 15 residues. Germline V gene lookup returns CDR1 SGHVS and CDR2 FQNEAQ. The V end was cut by 2 bases, the J end by 4 bases, with 12 bases between. In DNA, the CDR3 is TGTGCCAGCAGCTTATGGAGTCTTAATAATCAGCCCCAGCATTTT. This encodes CASSLWSLNNQPQHF.

This clonotype has ten or more counts. This chain uses TRBV4-2 with TRBJ1-3, with D unresolved. Trimming took off 1 base at V and 4 bases at J, with 8 bases between the two ends. Germline CDR1 reads LGHNA; CDR2 reads YNFKEQ. There are 14 residues in the CDR3. CDR3 coding DNA: TGTGCCAGCAGCCAAGGCCAGGAGGGAAACACCATATATTTT. Translating it yields CASSQGQEGNTIYF.

The V call is TRBV12-3 or TRBV12-4, the J call TRBJ2-1; no firm D call. V lost 4 bases to trimming and J lost 1 base, with 20 bases between them. This CDR3 spans 18 amino acids. As DNA, the CDR3 is TGTGCCAGCAGTTCGTCTCCTTTAGACCGGTCATCCTACAATGAGCAGTTCTTC. Encoded protein: CASSSSPLDRSSYNEQFF.

The chain recombines TRBV20-1 with TRBJ1-5; 7 bases are a match to TRBD1. The length of the CDR3 is 12 residues. Germline CDR1 reads DFQATT; CDR2 reads SNEGSKA (reference sequence). V gave up 6 bases and J gave up 4 bases; unmatched junction bases: 3. The CDR3 nucleotides read TGCAGTGCCACGACAGGGAATCAGCCCCAGCATTTT. Translation gives CSATTGNQPQHF.

This clonotype showed up just a few times. The rearrangement joins TRBV3-1 to TRBJ2-1; D may be TRBD1 (6 bases). Germline-derived CDR1 and CDR2 are LGHDT and YNNKEL (reference sequence). This CDR3 is built from 14 residues. Between the trimmed V and J ends, which lost 4 bases and 1 base, there was a span of 8 bases. The DNA for the CDR3 is TGTGCCAGCAGCCGGACAGTTTCCTACAATGAGCAGTTCTTC. Translating it yields CASSRTVSYNEQFF.

This clonotype was counted between two and nine times. This chain connects TRBV12-3 or TRBV12-4 to TRBJ2-3; TRBD2 matches 7 bases. Trimming cost V 5 bases and J 6 bases; bases outside gene matches: 8. CDR3 size: 14 residues. The CDR3 DNA is TGTGCCAGCAGTCCGGAGCGGGGTCGGGATACGCAGTATTTT. As protein: CASSPERGRDTQYF.

The chain carries TRBV6-5 and TRBJ2-5; 12 nucleotides align to TRBD2. Losses at the gene ends were 5 bases for V and 5 bases for J; bases not matched to a gene: 12. Germline V gene sequence: CDR1 MNHEY, CDR2 SVGAGI. The CDR3 contains 17 residues. The CDR3 region has the DNA TGTGCCAGCAGTACTGGAACGACTAGCGGGAGACGGGAGACCCAGTACTTC. Its translation is CASSTGTTSGRRETQYF.